One and the same sample provided the 10 T cell receptor beta chains below, sequenced in a study of blood T cell repertoires in COVID-19. Here immunoSEQ multiplex PCR was the method, and the copy in TCRdb shows in-frame clones only, minus some. The table has about 120,000 clones, around 77% seen once; the top ten hold approximately 8%. Material: peripheral blood. The receptors stem from a human donor in a cohort sampled during active COVID-19.

The chain links TRBV2 to TRBJ1-4, with D perhaps TRBD1 (5 bases). Deletions cut 8 bases from V and 8 bases from J, with 6 bases between. The germline V gene encodes CDR1 SNHLY and CDR2 FYNNEI. The CDR3 runs to 10 residues. For the CDR3, the DNA is TGTGCCAGCGGGGGGGAAAAACTGTTTTTT. Amino acid sequence: CASGGEKLFF. Supplemented by reference TRBV2 and TRBJ1-4, the full variable domain reads EPEVTQTPSHQVTQMGQEVILRCVPISNHLYFYWYRQILGQKVEFLVSFYNNEISEKSEIFDDQFSVERPDGSNFTLKIRSTKLEDSAMYFCASGGEKLFFGSGTQLSVL.

This clone has a count of ten or more. This chain links TRBV30 with TRBJ2-7; 9 positions agree with TRBD1. Germline V gene sequence: CDR1 GTSNPN, CDR2 SVGIG (reference sequence). V lost 5 bases, J lost 2 bases, and 7 bases stayed unmatched. This CDR3 spans 14 amino acids. This CDR3 is CAWDPGQGPYEQYF. The CDR3 nucleotides are TGTGCCTGGGACCCGGGACAGGGACCCTACGAGCAGTACTTC.

The genes are TRBV18 and TRBJ1-1; TRBD1 matches 8 bases. J gave up 1 base and V 5 bases, and 0 bases lay outside the gene matches. The CDR3 has 13 residues. Germline lookup yields CDR1 KGHSH and CDR2 LQKENI. CDR3 sequence reads: CASSGQGNTEAFF. The CDR3 bases are TGTGCCAGCTCAGGACAGGGGAACACTGAAGCTTTCTTT.

The chain is built from TRBV4-2 and TRBJ2-7; 14 bases align to TRBD2. CDR1 LGHNA and CDR2 YNFKEQ come from the germline V gene. V was clipped by 3 bases and J by 1 base; unmatched bases: 8. This CDR3 is 18 amino acids long. The CDR3 nucleotides read TGTGCCAGCAGCCAGGGGCTGGGACTAGCGGGGGTATCCTACGAGCAGTACTTC. Its translation: CASSQGLGLAGVSYEQYF.

V gene TRBV12-5 combines with J gene TRBJ2-6, with D hard to call. Trimming removed 1 base at V and 4 bases at J, with 8 bases between. There are 15 residues in the CDR3. The germline V gene encodes CDR1 LGHNT and CDR2 FRNRAP. The chain's CDR3 is CASGLGRSGANVLTF. In nucleotides, the CDR3 is TGTGCTAGTGGTTTGGGGAGATCAGGGGCCAACGTCCTGACTTTC.

This clone was seen a single time. V usage is TRBV6-5 and J usage is TRBJ1-2, with 9 nucleotides matching TRBD1. Germline V gives CDR1 MNHEY, CDR2 SVGAGI. V trimming: 5 bases; J trimming: 8 bases; junction bases outside the gene matches: 12. This CDR3 region has 15 residues. In nucleotides, the CDR3 is TGTGCCAGCAGTCGGGGGACAGGGAGTAGAGGAGGCTACACCTTC. Translation gives CASSRGTGSRGGYTF.

The chain employs TRBV4-2 and TRBJ1-1; possible D gene TRBD1, 6 bases. The CDR3 loop spans 15 amino acids. The germline V and J ends were trimmed by 2 bases and 5 bases, with 15 bases remaining between them. The germline V gene has CDR1 LGHNA and CDR2 YNFKEQ. CDR3 DNA sequence: TGTGCCAGCAGCCAACCGGGACAACTCCGTACTGAAGCTTTCTTT. This translates into CASSQPGQLRTEAFF.

V and J are TRBV11-3 and TRBJ2-5; perhaps TRBD2 as D (5 bases). The CDR3 is made up of 11 amino acids. The V and J ends lost 5 bases and 4 bases respectively, with 5 bases between them. Germline V CDR1 and CDR2: SGHNT, YENEEA. Here the CDR3 reads CASSEGETQYF. CDR3 bases: TGTGCCAGCAGCGAGGGAGAGACCCAGTACTTC.

V gene TRBV10-3 combines with J gene TRBJ2-7; TRBD1 matches at 7 bases. The CDR3 spans 14 residues. In germline, CDR1 is ENHRY, CDR2 SYGVKD. V shed 3 bases and J 2 bases; nucleotides not matched to a gene: 4. CDR3 in amino acids: CAISDRGLTYEQYF. CDR3 DNA: TGTGCCATCAGTGACAGGGGGTTAACCTACGAGCAGTACTTC.

This chain uses TRBV7-6 with TRBJ2-7, with TRBD1 matching over 7 bases. The CDR3 extends over 14 amino acids. Germline V lookup: CDR1 SGHVS, CDR2 FNYEAQ. V lost 3 bases, J lost 2 bases, and 4 bases stayed unmatched. CDR3 DNA sequence: TGTGCCAGCAGCTTTCGACAGGGAACCTACGAGCAGTACTTC. Its translation is CASSFRQGTYEQYF.